Below, 31 T cell receptor beta chains from the same sample are listed, as sequenced in a study of monozygotic twins with inflammatory bowel disease. TCRdb reprocessed the 5' RACE reads, keeping one entry per CDR3 protein, no DNA. The sample is made up of 200,000 to 250,000 distinct CDR3 sequences, and the top ten hold roughly 7.5% of it. The specimen sequenced was blood. The receptors come from a human donor with ulcerative colitis or Crohn's disease, or a healthy co-twin of an affected twin (not recorded which).

The chain links TRBV30 to TRBJ2-1; the D call of TRBD2 rests on TCRdb alone, since no DNA is present to check it. The CDR3 has 15 residues. The germline gives CDR1 GTSNPN, CDR2 SVGIG (reference sequence). CDR3 in amino acids: CAWSALAGAINEQFF. Drawing the rest from reference TRBV30 and TRBJ2-1, the complete variable domain is SQTIHQWPATLVQPVGSPLSLECTVEGTSNPNLYWYRQAAGRGLQLLFYSVGIGQISSEVPQNLSASRPQDRQFILSSKKLLLSDSGFYLCAWSALAGAINEQFFGPGTRLTVL.

The chain recombines TRBV20-1 with TRBJ2-5; TCRdb designates TRBD1, a call that cannot be tested without DNA. CDR1 is DFQATT, CDR2 SNEGSKA, per germline (reference sequence). This CDR3 is built from 13 residues. The CDR3 is CSAHPGPGETQYF.

The CDR3: CASRQGTRTGELFF. The J gene is TRBJ2-2, the V gene TRBV14. Germline CDR1 SGHDN, CDR2 FVKESK. CDR3 length: 14 residues.

The genes are TRBV6-6 and TRBJ1-1. Germline V gene sequence: CDR1 MNHNY, CDR2 SVGAGI (reference sequence). The CDR3 extends over 11 amino acids. This CDR3 reads CHTGGLAEAFF.

The chain combines TRBV6-1 with TRBJ1-6; TCRdb's D call of TRBD1 is untestable without DNA. The CDR3 runs 16 residues. Germline V lookup: CDR1 MNHNS, CDR2 SASEGT. CDR3 residues: CASRWEWGSDNSPLHF.

This chain joins TRBV28 and TRBJ2-7; no DNA is available, so the TRBD1 call from TCRdb remains unchecked. The CDR3 covers 14 residues. Germline V gene sequence: CDR1 MDHEN, CDR2 SYDVKM. The CDR3 is CASTTFAGAYEQYF.

The chain joins TRBV20-1 to TRBJ2-1; TCRdb proposes TRBD1, but this gene call is untestable without DNA. Germline V lookup: CDR1 DFQATT, CDR2 SNEGSKA (reference sequence). The CDR3 runs 16 residues. The CDR3 protein is CSATKVSSGAANEQFF.

V is TRBV19 and J is TRBJ2-2; TCRdb outputs TRBD1, but without DNA this stays unchecked. Germline V gene lookup returns CDR1 LNHDA and CDR2 SQIVND (reference sequence). There are 15 residues in the CDR3. The CDR3 is CASSMKGGNTGELFF.

The chain uses TRBV11-2 and TRBJ2-2; TCRdb names TRBD2, which stays unverified in the absence of DNA. This CDR3 has 19 residues. Germline CDR1 SGHAT, CDR2 FQNNGV. CDR3 sequence: CASSLVSVAGGPRTGELFF.

J is TRBJ2-7 and V is TRBV7-2; TCRdb's assignment of TRBD2 cannot be checked, as there is no DNA. CDR1 is SGHTA, CDR2 FQGNSA, per germline. This CDR3 is 14 amino acids long. The CDR3 loop is CASSPSSAAYEQYF.

The chain combines TRBV7-9 with TRBJ1-1. This CDR3 has 14 residues. CDR1 SEHNR and CDR2 FQNEAQ come from the germline V gene (reference sequence). The CDR3 is CASSLSDLNTEAFF. The full variable domain, its missing parts supplied by reference TRBV7-9 and TRBJ1-1, is DTGVSQNPRHKITKRGQNVTFRCDPISEHNRLYWYRQTLGQGPEFLTYFQNEAQLEKSRLLSDRFSAERPKGSFSTLEIQRTEQGDSAMYLCASSLSDLNTEAFFGQGTRLTVV.

V gene TRBV7-2 combines with J gene TRBJ2-5; TCRdb gives TRBD1 as the D gene, but with no DNA this cannot be confirmed. This CDR3 has 14 residues. The V gene's germline CDR1 is SGHTA and CDR2 FQGNSA. This chain's CDR3 is CASSKAGPGETQYF.

The rearrangement joins TRBV20-1 to TRBJ1-6; TCRdb outputs TRBD1, but without DNA this stays unchecked. The CDR3 is 15 amino acids. Germline V lookup: CDR1 DFQATT, CDR2 SNEGSKA (reference sequence). CDR3 amino acids: CSARDFTGDNSPLHF.

This clonotype registers medium-sized by frequency. The gene calls are TRBV12-3 or TRBV12-4 and TRBJ1-5; TCRdb indicates TRBD1, and absent DNA this call remains unverified. The CDR3 is 15 amino acids. The CDR3 protein is CASSRGGATFQPQHF.

The V call is TRBV7-9, the J call TRBJ2-1; TCRdb returns TRBD1, unconfirmable since there is no DNA. This CDR3 contains 17 residues. The germline V gene has CDR1 SEHNR and CDR2 FQNEAQ (reference sequence). CDR3 sequence: CASSSNRVGTAYNEQFF.

The chain combines TRBV5-1 with TRBJ1-1; no DNA is available, so the TRBD1 call from TCRdb remains unchecked. Germline CDR1 and CDR2: SGHRS and YFSETQ. This CDR3 has 16 residues. The CDR3 here is CASSKGRGASNTEAFF. Full variable domain (missing parts from reference TRBV5-1 and TRBJ1-1): KAGVTQTPRYLIKTRGQQVTLSCSPISGHRSVSWYQQTPGQGLQFLFEYFSETQRNKGNFPGRFSGRQFSNSRSEMNVSTLELGDSALYLCASSKGRGASNTEAFFGQGTRLTVV.

The rearrangement uses TRBV9 and TRBJ2-7; TCRdb names TRBD1, which stays unverified in the absence of DNA. The CDR3 loop spans 14 amino acids. In germline, CDR1 is SGDLS, CDR2 YYNGEE. The CDR3 here is CASSLTGTASEQYF.

V and J are TRBV28 and TRBJ2-3; the TCRdb D gene call, TRBD1, has no DNA to confirm it. Germline V lookup: CDR1 MDHEN, CDR2 SYDVKM. The CDR3 contains 14 residues. This CDR3 is CASSNRGGTDTQYF. The full variable domain, completed using reference TRBV28 and TRBJ2-3, is DVKVTQSSRYLVKRTGEKVFLECVQDMDHENMFWYRQDPGLGLRLIYFSYDVKMKEKGDIPEGYSVSREKKERFSLILESASTNQTSMYLCASSNRGGTDTQYFGPGTRLTVL.

The genes are TRBV11-2 and TRBJ2-2; the TCRdb call, TRBD2, lacks DNA for checking. There are 15 residues in the CDR3. Germline V gene data show CDR1 as SGHAT and CDR2 as FQNNGV. The CDR3: CASSFLAGDAGELFF.

The chain employs TRBV7-9 and TRBJ2-3. The germline gives CDR1 SEHNR, CDR2 FQNEAQ (reference sequence). The CDR3 is 15 amino acids. The CDR3 loop is CASSLGLRDTDTQYF.

The CDR3 sequence: CASSSGLAGDLYEQYF. The V and J genes are TRBV7-6 and TRBJ2-7; TCRdb indicates TRBD2, and absent DNA this call remains unverified. The CDR3 covers 16 residues. CDR1 and CDR2 (germline): SGHVS, FNYEAQ.

The chain recombines TRBV4-1 with TRBJ2-2; checking the TCRdb D call of TRBD1 is not possible without DNA. The CDR3 runs to 16 residues. Germline loops: CDR1 MGHRA, CDR2 YSYEKL. The CDR3 protein is CASNLTGKRRTGELFF.

The rearrangement joins TRBV7-2 to TRBJ2-7; TCRdb gives TRBD1 as the D gene, but with no DNA this cannot be confirmed. The CDR3 has 12 amino acids. CDR1 and CDR2 (germline): SGHTA, FQGNSA. This CDR3 reads CASSPPTYEQYF.

The chain is built from TRBV5-4 and TRBJ2-7; with no DNA, the TCRdb D assignment of TRBD2 cannot be verified. Germline CDR1 SGHNT, CDR2 YYREEE (reference sequence). This CDR3 is 14 amino acids long. The CDR3 sequence is CASSLSQGPYEQYF.

This rearrangement joins TRBV14 to TRBJ2-7. The CDR3 totals 12 residues. Germline V lookup: CDR1 SGHDN, CDR2 FVKESK. The CDR3 loop reads CASSSLSYEQYF.

The chain joins TRBV5-1 to TRBJ1-1; TCRdb returns TRBD1, unconfirmable since there is no DNA. CDR1 and CDR2 (germline): SGHRS, YFSETQ. The CDR3 covers 17 residues. The CDR3 loop is CASSLEGTGFMNTEAFF.

The chain links TRBV5-1 to TRBJ2-5; TCRdb outputs TRBD1, but without DNA this stays unchecked. Germline V gene data show CDR1 as SGHRS and CDR2 as YFSETQ. This CDR3 comprises 14 residues. The CDR3 reads CASSPQGGKETQYF.

The genes are TRBV27 and TRBJ2-7; the D call from TCRdb, TRBD1, cannot be confirmed without DNA. This CDR3 region has 14 residues. Germline lookup yields CDR1 MNHEY and CDR2 SMNVEV (reference sequence). The CDR3 is CASSSWTGLYEQYF.

This chain links TRBV5-1 with TRBJ1-1. The CDR3 consists of 14 residues. Germline V gene sequence: CDR1 SGHRS, CDR2 YFSETQ. The CDR3 sequence is CASSLLGQNTEAFF.

The chain links TRBV12-3 or TRBV12-4 to TRBJ2-4; TCRdb's assignment of TRBD1 cannot be checked, as there is no DNA. This CDR3 contains 14 residues. The CDR3: CASSLPGVRHIQYF.

The chain couples TRBV18 to TRBJ2-5; TCRdb gives TRBD2 as the D gene, but with no DNA this cannot be confirmed. The CDR3 is 18 residues long. Germline CDR1 KGHSH, CDR2 LQKENI. The CDR3 here is CASSPPQAGLGGQETQYF.